Listed below are T cell receptor beta chains from one sample, sequenced in a study of beta chain features in type 1 diabetes. Measured with immunoSEQ multiplex PCR; TCRdb has only the in-frame clones, and not every one. The sample yields 450,000 to 550,000 clones, 30% seen once. Sequenced material: naive CD4+ T cells from blood. These receptors were taken from a man aged 18 to 29 in good health. Both conserved end residues are part of each CDR3. A D gene is named only where the DNA matches it firmly. Rows may omit the clone size; those that give it use once, few, many or a size class.

v_call	d_call	clone_size	cdr3_length	j_call	cdr3_aa	cdr3_nt
TRBV30	.	.	12	TRBJ1-2	CASSQGLDGYTF	TGTGCTTCTTCTCAGGGTTTAGATGGCTACACCTTC
TRBV6-1	.	.	15	TRBJ2-3	CASSEAGISTDTQYF	TGTGCCAGCAGTGAAGCGGGCATATCCACAGATACGCAGTATTTT
TRBV7-2	.	.	11	TRBJ2-5	CASSLTGTQYF	TGTGCCAGCAGCTTAACCGGGACCCAGTACTTC
TRBV4-1	TRBD1	.	15	TRBJ2-4	CASSQGPDRGLIQYF	TGCGCCAGCAGCCAAGGTCCGGACAGGGGGCTCATTCAGTACTTC
TRBV5-8	.	.	12	TRBJ1-2	CASSHRGPGYTF	TGTGCCAGCAGCCATAGGGGACCTGGCTACACCTTC
TRBV7-3	TRBD2	few	16	TRBJ2-3	CASSTGTSGYTDTQYF	TGTGCCAGCAGCACCGGGACTAGCGGTTACACAGATACGCAGTATTTT
TRBV27	TRBD1	.	14	TRBJ2-1	CASSFWSGGNEQFF	TGTGCCAGCAGTTTTTGGTCAGGGGGCAATGAGCAGTTCTTC
TRBV14	.	.	15	TRBJ2-7	CASSQGLLQSYEQYF	TGTGCCAGCAGCCAAGGTCTACTCCAGAGCTACGAGCAGTACTTC
TRBV7-2	TRBD1	.	14	TRBJ2-1	CASTRGTGPSEQFF	TGTGCCAGCACCCGGGGGACAGGGCCAAGTGAGCAGTTCTTC
TRBV29-1	.	few	12	TRBJ2-5	CSVKRLQETQYF	TGCAGCGTCAAACGGTTACAAGAGACCCAGTACTTC
TRBV7-9	.	few	14	TRBJ1-2	CASSPGRVPSGYTF	TGTGCCAGCAGCCCAGGGAGGGTCCCCTCGGGCTACACCTTC
TRBV11-1	.	.	17	TRBJ2-6	CASSLENPAAGANVLTF	TGTGCCAGCAGCTTAGAAAACCCGGCCGCTGGGGCCAACGTCCTGACTTTC
TRBV19	.	few	13	TRBJ2-1	CASSIGLVNEQFF	TGTGCCAGTAGTATAGGACTAGTCAATGAGCAGTTCTTC
TRBV5-1	TRBD2	few	15	TRBJ2-1	CASSEALAGGNEQFF	TGCGCCAGCAGCGAGGCACTAGCGGGAGGCAATGAGCAGTTCTTC
TRBV4-1	.	.	15	TRBJ1-5	CASSQQGRGNQPQHF	TGCGCCAGCAGCCAACAGGGTAGGGGCAATCAGCCCCAGCATTTT
TRBV30	.	few	17	TRBJ2-3	CAWKRAASSRNTDTQYF	TGTGCCTGGAAGAGGGCGGCTAGCAGCCGAAACACAGATACGCAGTATTTT
TRBV6-5	.	.	16	TRBJ1-2	CASSYQWEPANYGYTF	TGTGCCAGCAGTTATCAGTGGGAACCAGCTAACTATGGCTACACCTTC
TRBV5-4	TRBD1	.	14	TRBJ1-4	CASARRDRDEKLFF	TGTGCCAGCGCAAGGCGGGACAGGGATGAAAAACTGTTTTTT
TRBV7-7	.	few	14	TRBJ2-1	CASSLPGLKNEQFF	TGTGCCAGCAGCTTACCGGGGCTTAAGAATGAGCAGTTCTTC